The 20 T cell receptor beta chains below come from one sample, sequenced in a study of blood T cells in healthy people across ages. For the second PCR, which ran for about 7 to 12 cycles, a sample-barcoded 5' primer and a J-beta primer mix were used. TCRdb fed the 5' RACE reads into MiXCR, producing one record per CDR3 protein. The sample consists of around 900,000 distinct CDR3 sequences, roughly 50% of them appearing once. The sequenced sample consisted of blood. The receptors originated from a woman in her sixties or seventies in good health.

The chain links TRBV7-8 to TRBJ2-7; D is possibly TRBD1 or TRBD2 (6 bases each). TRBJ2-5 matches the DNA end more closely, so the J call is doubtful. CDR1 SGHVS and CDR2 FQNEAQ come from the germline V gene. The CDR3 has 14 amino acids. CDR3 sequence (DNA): TGTGCCAGCGGCCCCGCGAGGGGGGAAGAGACCCAGTACTTC. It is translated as CASGPARGEETQYF.

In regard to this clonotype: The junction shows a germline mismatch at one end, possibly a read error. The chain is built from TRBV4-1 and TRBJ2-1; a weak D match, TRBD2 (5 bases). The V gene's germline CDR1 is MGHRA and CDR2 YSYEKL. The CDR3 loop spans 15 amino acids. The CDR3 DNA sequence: TGCGCCAGCAGCCATCAGGAGGTTTGGTACAATGAGCGGTTCTTC. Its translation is CASSHQEVWYNERFF.

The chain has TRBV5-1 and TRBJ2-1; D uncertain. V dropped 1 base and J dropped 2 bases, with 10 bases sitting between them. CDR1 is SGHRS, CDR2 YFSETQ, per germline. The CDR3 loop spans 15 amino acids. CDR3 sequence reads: CASSLTTRPYNEQFF. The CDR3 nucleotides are TGCGCCAGCAGCTTGACTACGCGCCCCTACAATGAGCAGTTCTTC.

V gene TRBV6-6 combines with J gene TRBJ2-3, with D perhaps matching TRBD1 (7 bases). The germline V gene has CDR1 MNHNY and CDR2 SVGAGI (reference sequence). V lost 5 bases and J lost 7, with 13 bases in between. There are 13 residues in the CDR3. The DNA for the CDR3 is TGTGCCAGCAGTGCGGGACAGAGGAATACGCAGTATTTT. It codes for CASSAGQRNTQYF.

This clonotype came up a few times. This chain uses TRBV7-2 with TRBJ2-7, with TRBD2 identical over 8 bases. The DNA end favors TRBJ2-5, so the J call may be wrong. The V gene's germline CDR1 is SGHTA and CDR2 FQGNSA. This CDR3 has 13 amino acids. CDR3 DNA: TGTGCCAGCAGCCCCCGCGGGAGGAAGACCCAGTACTTC. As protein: CASSPRGRKTQYF.

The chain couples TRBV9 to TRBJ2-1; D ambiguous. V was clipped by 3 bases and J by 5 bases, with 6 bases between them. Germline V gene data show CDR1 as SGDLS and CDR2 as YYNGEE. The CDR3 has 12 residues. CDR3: CASSARNNEQFF. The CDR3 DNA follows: TGTGCCAGCAGCGCCCGTAACAATGAGCAGTTCTTC.

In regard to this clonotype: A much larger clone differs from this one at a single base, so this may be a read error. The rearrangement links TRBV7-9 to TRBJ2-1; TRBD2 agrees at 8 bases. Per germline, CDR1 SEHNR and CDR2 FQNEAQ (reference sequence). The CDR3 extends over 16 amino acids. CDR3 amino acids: CANSFPSGSSYNEQFF. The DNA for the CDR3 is TGTGCCAACAGCTTCCCAAGCGGGAGCTCCTACAATGAGCAGTTCTTC.

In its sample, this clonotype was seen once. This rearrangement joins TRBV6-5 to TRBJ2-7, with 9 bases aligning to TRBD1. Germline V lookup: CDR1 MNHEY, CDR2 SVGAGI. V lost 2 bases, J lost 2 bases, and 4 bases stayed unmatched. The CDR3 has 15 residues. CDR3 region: CASSYRGQGAYEQYF. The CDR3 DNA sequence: TGTGCCAGCAGTTACAGGGGACAGGGAGCCTACGAGCAGTACTTC.

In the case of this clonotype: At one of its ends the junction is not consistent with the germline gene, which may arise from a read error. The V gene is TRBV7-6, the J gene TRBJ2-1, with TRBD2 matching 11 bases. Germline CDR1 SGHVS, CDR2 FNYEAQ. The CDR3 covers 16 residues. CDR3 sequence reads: CASSLGTSGSYNEQFF. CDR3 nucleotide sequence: TGCGCCAGCAGCTTGGGGACTAGCGGATCCTACAATGAGCAGTTCTTC. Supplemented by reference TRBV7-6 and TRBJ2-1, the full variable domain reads GAGVSQSPRYKVTKRGQDVALRCDPISGHVSLYWYRQALGQGPEFLTYFNYEAQQDKSGLPNDRFSAERPEGSISTLTIQRTEQRDSAMYRCASSLGTSGSYNEQFFGPGTRLTVL.

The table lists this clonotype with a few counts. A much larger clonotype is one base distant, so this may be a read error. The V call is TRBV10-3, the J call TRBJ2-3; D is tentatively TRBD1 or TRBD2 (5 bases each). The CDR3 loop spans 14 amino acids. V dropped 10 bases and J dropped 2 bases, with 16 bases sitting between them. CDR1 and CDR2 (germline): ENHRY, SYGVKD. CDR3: CATSSGTNTDTQYF. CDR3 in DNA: TGTGCCACCAGCTCCGGGACCAACACAGATACGCAGTATTTT.

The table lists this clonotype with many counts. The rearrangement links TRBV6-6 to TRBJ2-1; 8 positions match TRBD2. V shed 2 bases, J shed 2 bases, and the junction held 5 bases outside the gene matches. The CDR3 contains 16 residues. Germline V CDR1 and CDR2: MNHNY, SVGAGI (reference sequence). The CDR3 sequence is CASSYKREKPYNEQFF. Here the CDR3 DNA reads TGTGCCAGCAGTTACAAGCGGGAGAAGCCCTACAATGAGCAGTTCTTC.

The DNA of the CDR3 is TGTGCCAGCAGCCCCGCGAATTACTACGAGCAGTACTTC. Protein product: CASSPANYYEQYF. V is TRBV7-2 and J is TRBJ2-7; D gene unclear. The V gene's germline CDR1 is SGHTA and CDR2 FQGNSA. V lost 5 bases, J lost 3 bases, and 11 bases lay in between. This CDR3 region has 13 residues.

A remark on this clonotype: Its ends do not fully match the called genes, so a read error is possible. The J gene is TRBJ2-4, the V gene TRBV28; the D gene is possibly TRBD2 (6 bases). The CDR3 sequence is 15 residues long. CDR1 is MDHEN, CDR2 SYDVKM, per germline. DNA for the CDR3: TGTGCCAGCAGTCCCAGGGAGGTAGCCAAGAACATTCAGTACTTC. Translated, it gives CASSPREVAKNIQYF.

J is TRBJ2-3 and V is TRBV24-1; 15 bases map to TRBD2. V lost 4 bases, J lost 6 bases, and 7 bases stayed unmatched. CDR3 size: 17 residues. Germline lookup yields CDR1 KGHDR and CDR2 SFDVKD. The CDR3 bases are TGTGCCACCAGTGACCCGGGACTAGCGGGAGGCCGGGATACGCAGTATTTT. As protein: CATSDPGLAGGRDTQYF.

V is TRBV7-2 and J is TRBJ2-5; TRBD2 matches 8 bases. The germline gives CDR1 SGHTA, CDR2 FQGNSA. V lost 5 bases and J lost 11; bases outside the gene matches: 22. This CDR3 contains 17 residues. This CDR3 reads CASSLPLREGLYNEQYF. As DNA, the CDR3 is TGTGCCAGCAGCCTACCCCTCCGGGAGGGCCTTTACAATGAGCAGTACTTC.

Here the CDR3 DNA reads TGTGCCAGCAGTTTACACACAAGGGGCTACACCTTC. Amino acid sequence: CASSLHTRGYTF. The chain links TRBV28 to TRBJ1-2; no firm D call. With 2 bases removed from V and 8 bases from J, the gap between germline ends came to 9 bases. CDR1 MDHEN and CDR2 SYDVKM come from the germline V gene. The CDR3 has 12 amino acids.

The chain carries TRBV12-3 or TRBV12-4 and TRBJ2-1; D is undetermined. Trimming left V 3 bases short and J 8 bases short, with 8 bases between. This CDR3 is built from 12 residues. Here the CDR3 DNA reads TGTGCCAGCAGTTTTGGTTTGGATGAGCAGTTCTTC. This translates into CASSFGLDEQFF.

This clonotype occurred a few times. The CDR3 bases are TGCGCCAGCAGCCAAGTTCAGCGAGTTTCCTCCTACGAGCAGTACTTC. Residues: CASSQVQRVSSYEQYF. This sequence joins TRBV4-1 and TRBJ2-7; D is uncertain. The germline CDR1 and CDR2 sequences are MGHRA and YSYEKL. The V end was cut by 1 base, the J end by 0 bases, with 13 bases between. The CDR3 is 16 amino acids.

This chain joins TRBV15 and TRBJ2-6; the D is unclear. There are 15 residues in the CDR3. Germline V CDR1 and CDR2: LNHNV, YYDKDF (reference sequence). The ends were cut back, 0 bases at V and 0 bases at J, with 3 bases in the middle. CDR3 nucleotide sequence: TGTGCCACCAGCAGAGACCTCTCTGGGGCCAACGTCCTGACTTTC. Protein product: CATSRDLSGANVLTF.

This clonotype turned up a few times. In DNA, the CDR3 is TGTGCCACCAGCAGAGACCGAGGGACAGGTGAAGAGACCCAGTACTTC. Amino acid sequence: CATSRDRGTGEETQYF. The chain carries TRBV15 and TRBJ2-5; 8 bases match TRBD1. Trimming removed 0 bases from V and 3 bases from J; junction bases left unmatched: 6. Per germline, CDR1 LNHNV and CDR2 YYDKDF (reference sequence). CDR3 length: 16 residues.